The rows below give T cell receptor beta chains drawn from one sample of a study of T cells expressing NK-cell markers. Each CDR3 protein gets one entry in TCRdb, which reprocessed the 5' RACE reads and gives no DNA. The table lists approximately 380,000 distinct CDR3 sequences. Material: blood T cells: a sorted CD56 or NKG2C T cell subset, CD4+ or CD8+ T cells, or bulk PBMC T cells (not recorded which). The receptors here all came from a man aged 18-69 years in good health. CDR3s include the opening cysteine and the closing phenylalanine or tryptophan.

TRBJ1-1 11 TRBV2 CASSESWLLFF
TRBJ2-5 16 TRBV12-3/TRBV12-4 CASSQMGGGPQETQYF
TRBJ2-1 15 TRBV11-2 CASSLASSEYNEQFF
TRBJ1-5 14 TRBV6-1 CASSGRQGNQPQHF
TRBJ2-5 14 TRBV7-2 CASSLAGTRETQYF
TRBJ2-7 14 TRBV11-3 CASSLDGRGNEQYF
TRBJ2-2 15 TRBV12-3/TRBV12-4 CASSLAGSRVGELFF
TRBJ1-5 13 TRBV7-6 CASSGRGGQPQHF
TRBJ2-4 15 TRBV5-6 CASSLMGNGKNIQYF
TRBJ1-1 15 TRBV3-1 CASSQVGRFGNEAFF
TRBJ2-3 14 TRBV20-1 CSVDGGRGTDTQYF
TRBJ2-3 13 TRBV29-1 CSGGTGKTDTQYF
TRBJ2-7 14 TRBV12-3/TRBV12-4 CASSSVFTGPEQYF
TRBJ2-7 14 TRBV20-1 CSASGFSAIYEQYF
TRBJ1-1 13 TRBV20-1 CSAIPGQGTEAFF
TRBJ2-7 14 TRBV7-6 CASSKTPSSYEQYF
TRBJ2-2 15 TRBV5-1 CASSFRVGRTGELFF
TRBJ2-3 18 TRBV21-1 CASSNWGADNPSTDTQYF
TRBJ2-5 15 TRBV6-5 CASSYSVKAKETQYF
TRBJ2-4 13 TRBV3-1 CASRAVAKNIQYF
TRBJ2-1 14 TRBV15 CATSRIGSYNEQFF
TRBJ1-1 16 TRBV28 CASSFALGQGNTEAFF
TRBJ2-1 15 TRBV7-2 CASSFVRDRVNEQFF
TRBJ2-3 18 TRBV2 CASRETSGRAWGTDTQYF
TRBJ2-2 13 TRBV20-1 CSAATGGSGELFF
TRBJ2-2 16 TRBV12-3/TRBV12-4 CASSTRQGSNTGELFF
TRBJ1-1 15 TRBV20-1 CSASPSTGGNTEAFF